This TCR beta chain was captured in a study of T cells in localized non-small cell lung cancer. The protocol was immunoSEQ multiplex PCR, while the TCRdb copy is restricted to in-frame clones and leaves out a portion. Of 45,000 to 50,000 clones listed, 86% were seen once; the top ten hold approximately 2.4%. Overall study findings and caveats: Adjacent uninvolved lung had the highest clonality, suggesting focused antigen responses.

To note about this clone: Antigen unknown.

V was clipped by 8 bases and J by 2 bases; unmatched bases: 7. The CDR3 length is 15 residues. Germline V lookup: CDR1 MNHNS, CDR2 SASEGT. This receptor was obtained from a man aged 35-75 years with stage II lung adenocarcinoma. The source material was PBMCs, sampled before any cancer treatment. The V gene is TRBV6-1, the J gene TRBJ1-3; 9 nucleotides align to TRBD1. The CDR3 loop is CASWRTGEAGNTIYF. The CDR3 DNA reads as TGTGCCAGCTGGAGGACAGGGGAGGCTGGAAACACCATATATTTT.